Following are 7 T cell receptor beta chains from one sample sequenced in a study of blood T cells in healthy people across ages. A second PCR of 7 to 11 cycles used a sample-barcoded 5' primer and a J-beta primer mix. TCRdb passed the 5' RACE reads through MiXCR, listing each CDR3 protein once. The sample includes roughly 500,000 distinct CDR3 sequences, roughly 28% of them seen just once. The sequenced material came from blood. The receptors derive from a woman in her 70s in good health.

With respect to this clonotype: The germline gene is not matched at one end of the junction; a read error may be the cause. CDR3 sequence (DNA): TGTGCCTGCAGCCCTTTGGACAGCCCCGAGCAGTACTTC. Protein sequence: CACSPLDSPEQYF. This chain uses TRBV3-1 with TRBJ2-7; maybe TRBD1 (6 bases). CDR3 length equals 13 residues. CDR1 and CDR2 from the germline V gene are LGHDT and YNNKEL (reference sequence).

Details on this clonotype: The junction and the germline gene differ at one end; a read error may be behind it. The rearrangement links TRBV7-2 to TRBJ2-3; 9 bases map to TRBD2. The CDR3 covers 16 residues. CDR1 is SGHTA and CDR2 is FQGNSA in the germline V gene. In nucleotides, the CDR3 is TGTGCCGGCAGCTCCGTGGCGGGGGGGTTTAGAGATACGCAGTATTTT. Translated, it gives CAGSSVAGGFRDTQYF.

A few counts support this clonotype. This chain connects TRBV7-2 to TRBJ2-5, with unresolved D. There are 14 residues in the CDR3. CDR1 SGHTA and CDR2 FQGNSA come from the germline V gene. V lost 3 bases and J 5 bases, leaving 13 bases between the germline ends. CDR3 sequence reads: CASSFGWVRETQYF. The CDR3 nucleotides are TGTGCCAGCAGCTTCGGGTGGGTACGGGAGACCCAGTACTTC.

Ten or more counts support this clonotype. This sequence joins TRBV7-9 and TRBJ2-7; 8 bases agree with TRBD1. The ends lost 1 base at V and 2 bases at J; junction bases unmatched: 7. The CDR3 has 16 residues. Germline CDR1 is SEHNR and CDR2 is FQNEAQ (reference sequence). Here the CDR3 reads CASSLEGGQAPYEQYF. CDR3 bases: TGTGCCAGCAGCTTAGAGGGGGGACAGGCCCCCTACGAGCAGTACTTC.

The rearrangement joins TRBV4-3 to TRBJ2-1; 8 positions agree with TRBD2. Germline V gene data show CDR1 as LGHNA and CDR2 as YSLEER. CDR3 length equals 16 residues. The V and J ends lost 0 bases and 7 bases, in that order; junction bases with no gene match: 8. The CDR3 coding sequence is TGCGCCAGCAGCCAAGAGACGGGGGGGCATGGGAATGAGCAGTTCTTC. This sequence encodes CASSQETGGHGNEQFF.

This chain uses TRBV7-2 with TRBJ2-1; no clear D. This CDR3 contains 13 residues. Trimming took off 5 bases at V and 5 bases at J, with 10 bases between the two ends. CDR1 and CDR2 from the germline V gene are SGHTA and FQGNSA. CDR3: CASSPFWDNEQFF. For the CDR3, the DNA is TGTGCCAGCAGCCCGTTTTGGGACAATGAGCAGTTCTTC.

The chain is built from TRBV27 and TRBJ2-1; tentative D call: TRBD2 (6 bases). Trimming took off 0 bases at V and 9 bases at J, with 9 bases between the two ends. Germline values: CDR1 MNHEY, CDR2 SMNVEV (reference sequence). CDR3 size: 13 residues. DNA of the CDR3: TGTGCCAGCAGTTTATCATGGGGGGTTGAGCAGTTCTTC. It translates to CASSLSWGVEQFF.